Described below is a single T cell receptor beta chain sequence and its context. CDR1 and CDR2 from the germline V gene are SGHTA and FQGNSA. With 5 bases clipped from V and 8 bases from J, the junction kept 17 bases outside the gene matches. CDR3 length equals 18 residues. The sample originates from a study of chemoradiotherapy in HPV16-positive cancers. Profiling relied on immunoSEQ multiplex PCR, and the TCRdb table lists in-frame clones only, not all of them. The repertoire includes 35,000 to 45,000 clones, more than 75% of them detected once, and 4.5% to 5.5% sits in the top ten. The source material was blood, sampled from a patient who underwent chemoradiotherapy. This clonotype was obtained from a human donor with HPV-associated anogenital cancer. This chain joins TRBV7-2 and TRBJ2-2; TRBD2 agrees at 10 bases. Written as DNA, the CDR3 is TGTGCCAGCAGCCCCTTACTCAGCGGGGGGGCCTATTCTGGGGAGCTGTTTTTT. This codes for CASSPLLSGGAYSGELFF.